The entry below gives a single T cell receptor (beta chain) sequence along with its context. These data are taken from a study of blood T cell repertoires in COVID-19. Study summary: From the United States, Italy and Spain came samples of acute and convalescent COVID-19. The cDNA or gDNA used as material had been derived from T cells, B-cell-depleted T cells, or PBMCs.

The CDR3 is 13 residues long. Trimming removed 3 bases at V and 3 bases at J, with 6 bases between. CDR1 is GTSNPN, CDR2 SVGIG, per germline (reference sequence). In the study's own analysis: It was from reference gene primer amplification that nucleated cell counts were estimated. Repertoires were generated with immunoSEQ multiplex PCR, while TCRdb's copy carries only in-frame clones and drops some. The V and J calls and clone size were taken over from that table, and D and trimming were inferred from the DNA. The sample lists approximately 90,000 clones, less than 90% occurring once. The TCR was taken from a man between 60 and 75 years old with acute or convalescent COVID-19. Material: peripheral blood. The V gene is TRBV30, the J gene TRBJ1-6, with D uncertain. CDR3 in amino acids: CAWSTDYNSPLHF. The DNA for the CDR3 is TGTGCCTGGAGCACAGACTATAATTCACCCCTCCACTTT.